This T cell receptor beta chain was obtained from a study of CD8+CD57+ T cells in acquired aplastic anemia. The sample holds a few counts of this clonotype. The TCR beta profiling, which covered VDJ combination and CDR3 sequence, was carried out using genomic DNA as the template. TCRdb ran MiXCR on the reads and lists one entry per CDR3 protein. This sample has 450,000 to 550,000 distinct CDR3 sequences, with about a third found just once. CD8+CD57+ cell expansion had been shown by flow cytometry in patients chosen for sequencing. This clonotype was sampled from a human donor with aplastic anemia. The specimen sequenced was sorted CD4+, CD8+, or CD8+CD57+ T cells (not recorded which) from PBMCs.

CDR3 nucleotide sequence: TGTGCCAGCAGCTCGCTGGGAGCGGGTCATGGCTACGAGCAGTACTTC. This codes for CASSSLGAGHGYEQYF. V and J are TRBV7-2 and TRBJ2-7; a weak D match, TRBD2 (6 bases). V was cut by 4 bases and J by 3 bases, with 19 bases left in between. There are 16 residues in the CDR3. Germline V gene lookup returns CDR1 SGHTA and CDR2 FQGNSA.